This T cell receptor beta chain was captured in a study of T cell repertoires in cytomegalovirus infection. About the study: Public TCR beta signatures provided an indication of both CMV infection and a matching HLA type. Notes on the study in general: Identification of carriers of CMV plus the relevant HLA was performed using cumulative public TCR beta family frequency.

This clonotype appeared a few times. What it binds is not known. The ends lost 1 base at V and 2 bases at J; junction bases unmatched: 8. The CDR3 covers 17 residues. MiXCR, applied by TCRdb to the reads, yields one record per CDR3 protein. This table has some 57,000 distinct CDR3 sequences, about 33% appearing once. The source material was PBMCs, sequenced either directly or after in vitro stimulation (not recorded which). The source of this sequence is a human donor in good health (CMV status not recorded). Some clones in this sample may be carry-over from other donors' samples. The chain links TRBV12-3 or TRBV12-4 to TRBJ2-3; 8 bases fit TRBD2. This CDR3 is CASSLVGTSWATDTQYF. Written as DNA, the CDR3 is TGTGCCAGCAGTTTAGTCGGGACTAGTTGGGCCACAGATACGCAGTATTTT.